This T cell receptor (beta chain) was profiled in a study of shared clonotypes between healthy human individuals. General observations from the study: Clonotype sharing across donors was expected to vary with sequencing depth.

It was at deep level that the assay was run. Every unsorted PBMC PCR replicate was loaded with about 300 ng DNA, 25,000 to 30,000 T cell genomes. TCRdb's copy holds only in-frame clones and misses some; the assay was immunoSEQ multiplex PCR. The data contain roughly 450,000 clones, approximately 85% of them singletons. The V end was cut by 0 bases, the J end by 6 bases, with 16 bases between. In germline, CDR1 is SGHNT, CDR2 YYREEE (reference sequence). The length of the CDR3 is 16 residues. In regard to this clone: The antigen remains undetermined.

This chain links TRBV5-4 with TRBJ2-1; D might be TRBD2 (5 bases). The sequence came from a middle-aged woman in good health. Some clones in this sample may be carry-over from other donors' samples. The sample taken for sequencing was PBMCs. The CDR3 bases are TGTGCCAGCAGCTTGGTATGGGCCCAGAGCGGCAATGAGCAGTTCTTC. Translating it yields CASSLVWAQSGNEQFF.